This is a list of T cell receptor beta chains from one sample in a study of early T cells in non-severe SARS-CoV-2 infection. TCRdb analysed the 5' RACE reads with MiXCR anew, one entry per CDR3 protein. The table has 45,000 to 55,000 distinct CDR3 sequences, approximately 10% seen once; the top ten hold about 9.4%. Input material: whole blood. The source is an adult who was a healthcare worker with PCR-confirmed SARS-CoV-2 infection or an uninfected control (not recorded which). Each CDR3 is given with its conserved first and last residue.

V	J	CDR3
TRBV29-1	TRBJ2-7	CSVVSAGVREQYF
TRBV7-2	TRBJ2-1	CASSLDLLAPNEQFF
TRBV4-1	TRBJ2-1	CASSQDSGRFVAAEQFF
TRBV14	TRBJ1-6	CASSQGGSRSYNSPLHF
TRBV6-5	TRBJ2-1	CASSYHRDEQFF
TRBV5-1	TRBJ2-7	CASRGQGSVNEQYF
TRBV5-1	TRBJ2-1	CASSLGANAFYNEQFF
TRBV6-4	TRBJ2-1	CASSDSGLAQYNEQFF
TRBV7-7	TRBJ1-6	CASSLQARNSPLHF
TRBV20-1	TRBJ2-4	CSASPTVDIQYF
TRBV5-4	TRBJ2-1	CASMLTSGVNEQFF
TRBV10-1	TRBJ1-2	CASSEHYGYTF
TRBV19	TRBJ2-1	CASSTRTSGKGSEQFF
TRBV20-1	TRBJ2-3	CSASTSGGRTDTQYF
TRBV10-2	TRBJ2-6	CATSTGYGSGANVLTF
TRBV5-1	TRBJ2-5	CASSLEARGETQYF
TRBV18	TRBJ2-2	CASSPTGNGGNLGNTGELFF
TRBV12-3/TRBV12-4	TRBJ2-3	CASSFIGSTDTQYF
TRBV11-2	TRBJ2-1	CASSFPGQVNNEQFF
TRBV5-6	TRBJ2-1	CASSLRENSYNEQFF
TRBV3-1	TRBJ2-4	CASSQEGEIKAKNIQYF
TRBV19	TRBJ2-2	CASTYNSGDLGGELFF
TRBV20-1	TRBJ2-3	CSARDMLADYSSTDTQYF